This T cell receptor beta chain was sequenced during a study of blood T cell repertoires in COVID-19. On the study more broadly: The United States, Italy and Spain provided the acute and convalescent COVID-19 samples.

The repertoire was sequenced with immunoSEQ multiplex PCR; TCRdb's copy has only in-frame clones and lacks some. The sample shows over 35,000 clones, around 70% of them seen only once. CDR3 size: 13 residues. The junction had 9 bases not matched to a gene; V was cut back by 6 bases and J by 5 bases. CDR1 is SQVTM, CDR2 ANQGSEA, per germline. The source is a man of 80 years or more with acute or convalescent COVID-19. This chain joins TRBV29-1 and TRBJ1-2; 7 nucleotides match TRBD1. The sample taken for sequencing was peripheral blood. CDR3 amino acids: CSVGSGGSYGYTF. CDR3 DNA: TGCAGCGTCGGATCAGGGGGATCGTATGGCTACACCTTC.